This T cell receptor (beta chain) was captured by sequencing in a study of beta chain features in type 1 diabetes. To note about this clone: Antigen unknown.

CDR1 SGHTA and CDR2 FQGNSA come from the germline V gene. Losses at the gene ends were 4 bases for V and 7 bases for J; bases not matched to a gene: 11. There are 16 residues in the CDR3. Study-level points and caveats: The study found that naive, central memory and Treg TCRB repertoires appeared more similar in patients than in healthy donors.

The investigators reverse transcribed all of the isolated RNA, so they sequenced expressed TCRB transcripts. The read count averaged about 3.3 million across naive, central memory and regulatory T cell samples. TCRdb's table, derived via immunoSEQ multiplex PCR, lists solely in-frame clones and lacks some. The sample contains about 130,000 clones, approximately 9.2% of which appear only once. The sequenced material came from central memory CD4+ T cells from blood. The chain recombines TRBV7-2 with TRBJ2-2; 8 bases agree with TRBD1. This TCR was sampled from a man aged 18 to 35 in good health. The CDR3 bases are TGTGCCAGCAGCTCCTCAACAGGGGGAATTAGCGGGGAGCTGTTTTTT. Amino acid sequence: CASSSSTGGISGELFF.